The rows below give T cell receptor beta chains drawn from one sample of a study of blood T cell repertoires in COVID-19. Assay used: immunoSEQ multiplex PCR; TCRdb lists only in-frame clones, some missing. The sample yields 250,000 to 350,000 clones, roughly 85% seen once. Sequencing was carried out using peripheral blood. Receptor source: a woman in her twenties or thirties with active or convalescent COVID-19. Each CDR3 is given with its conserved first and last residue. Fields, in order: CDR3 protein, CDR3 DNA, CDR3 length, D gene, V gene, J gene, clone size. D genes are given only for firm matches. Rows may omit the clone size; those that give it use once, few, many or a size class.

CASSLERGGSPLHF	TGTGCCAGCAGCTTAGAAAGGGGAGGGTCACCCCTCCACTTT	14	NA	TRBV7-2	TRBJ1-6	NA
CASSEGSWAQNEKLFF	TGCGCCAGCAGTGAGGGAAGTTGGGCACAGAATGAAAAACTGTTTTTT	16	NA	TRBV10-1	TRBJ1-4	NA
CASSLTSGGVYEQFF	TGCGCCAGCAGCCTAACTAGCGGGGGGGTCTATGAGCAGTTCTTC	15	TRBD2	TRBV5-1	TRBJ2-1	NA
CASSLGRTGYTEAFF	TGTGCCAGCAGCTTAGGCCGCACCGGTTACACTGAAGCTTTCTTT	15	NA	TRBV7-8	TRBJ1-1	NA
CASSSQGYEQYF	TGTGCCAGCAGCTCACAGGGCTACGAGCAGTACTTC	12	NA	TRBV5-4	TRBJ2-7	NA
CASSKPRDSSYEQYF	TGTGCCAGCAGCAAACCCCGGGACAGCTCCTACGAGCAGTACTTC	15	NA	TRBV21-1	TRBJ2-7	NA
CASSETSRDGYTF	TGTGCCAGCAGTGAAACGTCTCGCGATGGCTACACCTTC	13	NA	TRBV6-1	TRBJ1-2	NA
CASSQAGYPTDTQYF	TGCGCCAGCAGCCAAGCAGGGTATCCCACAGATACGCAGTATTTT	15	NA	TRBV4-1	TRBJ2-3	NA
CASSPQGGTANYGYTF	TGTGCCAGCAGCCCGCAGGGCGGGACAGCTAACTATGGCTACACCTTC	16	TRBD1	TRBV7-2	TRBJ1-2	NA
CASSFATARAFF	TGTGCCAGCAGTTTCGCGACAGCCCGAGCTTTCTTT	12	NA	TRBV12-3/TRBV12-4	TRBJ1-1	NA
CASSRRIVEGYTF	TGTGCCAGCTCACGGCGTATCGTGGAGGGCTACACCTTC	13	NA	TRBV18	TRBJ1-2	NA
CASSQGPGGAKDTQYF	TGCGCCAGCAGCCAGGGGCCGGGGGGGGCTAAAGATACGCAGTATTTT	16	TRBD2	TRBV4-3	TRBJ2-3	NA
CATSDLGTTELFF	TGTGCCACCAGTGATCTAGGGACTACCGAGCTGTTCTTC	13	TRBD2	TRBV24-1	TRBJ2-1	NA
CAISESPTRGRDYGYTF	TGTGCCATCAGTGAGTCACCCACCAGGGGGCGCGACTATGGCTACACCTTC	17	TRBD1	TRBV10-3	TRBJ1-2	NA
CASSLYGGQGPRLYGYTF	TGTGCCAGCAGTCTATACGGCGGGCAGGGGCCAAGACTCTATGGCTACACCTTC	18	NA	TRBV6-7	TRBJ1-2	NA
CASSEGTGSAEAFF	TGTGCCAGCAGTGAGGGCACAGGGAGCGCTGAAGCTTTCTTT	14	NA	TRBV6-1	TRBJ1-1	NA
CAWSDRRGGNSPLHF	TGTGCCTGGAGTGATCGGAGGGGAGGGAATTCACCCCTCCACTTT	15	NA	TRBV30	TRBJ1-6	NA
CATSRGNTGGTEAFF	TGTGCCACCAGCAGAGGAAATACGGGTGGGACTGAAGCTTTCTTT	15	NA	TRBV15	TRBJ1-1	few
CAGQTGINYGYTF	TGTGCCGGTCAGACAGGGATTAACTATGGCTACACCTTC	13	TRBD1	TRBV30	TRBJ1-2	NA
CASSQPLAGGTDTQYF	TGTGCCAGCAGCCAACCGCTAGCGGGGGGCACAGATACGCAGTATTTT	16	TRBD2	TRBV9	TRBJ2-3	NA
CASSPRTGNTEAFF	TGTGCCAGCAGCCCTCGGACAGGGAACACTGAAGCTTTCTTT	14	TRBD1	TRBV7-9	TRBJ1-1	NA
CASSLIGGHEKLFF	TGTGCCAGCAGCTTGATCGGGGGGCATGAAAAACTGTTTTTT	14	NA	TRBV5-5	TRBJ1-4	NA